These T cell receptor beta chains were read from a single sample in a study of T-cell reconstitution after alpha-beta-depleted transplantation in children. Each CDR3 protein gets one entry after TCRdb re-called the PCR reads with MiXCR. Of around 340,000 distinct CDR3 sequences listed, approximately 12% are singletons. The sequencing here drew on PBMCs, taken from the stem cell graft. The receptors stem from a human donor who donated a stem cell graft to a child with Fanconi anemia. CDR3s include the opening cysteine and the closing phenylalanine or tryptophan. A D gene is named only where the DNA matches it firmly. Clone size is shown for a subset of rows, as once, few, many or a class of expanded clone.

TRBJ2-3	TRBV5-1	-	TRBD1	TGCGCCAGCAGCTTGAAGGGACAGTCCACAGATACGCAGTATTTT	CASSLKGQSTDTQYF
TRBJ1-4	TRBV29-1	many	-	TGCAGCGCCTCACGGGCCGGGCGGACTAATGAAAAACTGTTTTTT	CSASRAGRTNEKLFF
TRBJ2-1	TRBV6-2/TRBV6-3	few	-	TGTGCCAGCAGTTACTTGGGTCAGACCTACAATGAGCAGTTCTTC	CASSYLGQTYNEQFF
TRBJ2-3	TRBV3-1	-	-	TGTGCCAGCAGCCTTAAACGAACGTTCAGGGGGGCTACGCAGTATTTT	CASSLKRTFRGATQYF
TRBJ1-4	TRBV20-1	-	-	TGCAGTGCTATGGGGAATGAAAAACTGTTTTTT	CSAMGNEKLFF
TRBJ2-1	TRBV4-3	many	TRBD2	TGCGCCAGCAGCCAGACTAGCGGGGGATATTACAATGAGCAGTTCTTC	CASSQTSGGYYNEQFF
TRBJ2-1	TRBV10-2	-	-	TGCGCCAGCAGGATAACTAGTGACAATGAGCAGTTCTTC	CASRITSDNEQFF
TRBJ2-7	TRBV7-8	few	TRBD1	TGTGCCAGCACCCTAGGGACAGGGGACGAGCAGTACTTC	CASTLGTGDEQYF
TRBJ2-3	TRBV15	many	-	TGTGCCACCAGCAGGACCAGGGGTCCCACAGATACGCAGTATTTT	CATSRTRGPTDTQYF
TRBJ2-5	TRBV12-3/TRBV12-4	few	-	TGTGCCACATCCGGGCCTCTTCAAGAGACCCAGTACTTC	CATSGPLQETQYF
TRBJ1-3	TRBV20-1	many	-	TGCAGTGCTAGAGATCCAAGGGTGGCCTCTGGAAACACCATATATTTT	CSARDPRVASGNTIYF
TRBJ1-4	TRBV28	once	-	TGTGCCAGCAGCCTTGCAGGAGCAACAACTAATGAAAAACTGTTTTTT	CASSLAGATTNEKLFF
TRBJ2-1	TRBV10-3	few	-	TGTGCCATCTCTGAGGCGGGGAATTCCTACAATGAGCAGTTCTTC	CAISEAGNSYNEQFF
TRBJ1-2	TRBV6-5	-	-	TGTGCCAGCAGTTATAGTGGACTAGTCTATGGCTACACCTTC	CASSYSGLVYGYTF
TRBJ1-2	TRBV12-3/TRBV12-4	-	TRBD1	TGTGCCAGCAGTTCGAGCCTCCGGGACAGGGGGCGCGGCTATGGCTACACCTTC	CASSSSLRDRGRGYGYTF
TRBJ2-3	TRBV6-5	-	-	TGTGCCAGCAGTTACGCGAGGTTGGATACGCAGTATTTT	CASSYARLDTQYF
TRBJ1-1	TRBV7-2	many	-	TGTGCCAGCAGCATAGGGACGTCGCGGGAAGCTTTCTTT	CASSIGTSREAFF
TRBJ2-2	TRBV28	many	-	TGTGCCAGCAGCCCCTTGGCATGGGCAACCGGGGAGCTGTTTTTT	CASSPLAWATGELFF
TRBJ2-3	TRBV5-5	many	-	TGTGCCAGCAGCTTGCTTGTAAATACGCAGTATTTT	CASSLLVNTQYF
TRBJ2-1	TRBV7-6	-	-	TGTGCCAGCAGCTTTAGCGGTGGCGGGGCGGTCTACAATGAGCAGTTCTTC	CASSFSGGGAVYNEQFF
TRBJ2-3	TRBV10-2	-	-	TGCGCCAGCAGTTCCCAGGGGGGGGGCACAGATACGCAGTATTTT	CASSSQGGGTDTQYF
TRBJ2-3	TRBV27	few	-	TGTGCCAGCAGTCGGGCAGGCAGAGACACAGATACGCAGTATTTT	CASSRAGRDTDTQYF
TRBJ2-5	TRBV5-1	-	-	TGCGCCAGCAGCTTGGGTTCCCGGAATAGAGAGACCCAGTACTTC	CASSLGSRNRETQYF
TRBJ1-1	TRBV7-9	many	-	TGTGCCAGCAGCGTAGGCGAGGGAGTCACTGAAGCTTTCTTT	CASSVGEGVTEAFF
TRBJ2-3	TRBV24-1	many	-	TGTGCCACCAGTGCGGCGAGTCTCACAGATACGCAGTATTTT	CATSAASLTDTQYF
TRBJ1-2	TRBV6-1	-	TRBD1	TGTGCCAGCGGGACATCCATCCAAACAGGGGAAGGCTACACCTTC	CASGTSIQTGEGYTF
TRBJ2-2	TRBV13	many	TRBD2	TGTGCCAGCAGCTTATCTTCAGCGGGGGGTCATCGGCTGTTTTTT	CASSLSSAGGHRLFF
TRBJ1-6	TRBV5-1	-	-	TGCGCCAGCAGCTTGACAGGGAGCGGGAGTTCACCCCTCCACTTT	CASSLTGSGSSPLHF
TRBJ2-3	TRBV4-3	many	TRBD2	TGCGCCAGCAGTCCTAGCGGGGGGGCCGCAGATACGCAGTATTTT	CASSPSGGAADTQYF
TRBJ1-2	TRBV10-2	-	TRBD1	TGCGCCAGCAGTGAGCCACCGGGACAGGGGTGGGCTGGCTACACCTTC	CASSEPPGQGWAGYTF
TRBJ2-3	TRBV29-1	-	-	TGCAGCGTGCGGAGTCTACTAAGTGATACGCAGTATTTT	CSVRSLLSDTQYF
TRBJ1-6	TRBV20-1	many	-	TGCAGTGCTAGCAAGACAGCCGATTCACCCCTCCACTTT	CSASKTADSPLHF
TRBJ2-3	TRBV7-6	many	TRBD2	TGTGCCAGCAGCCCCCGGGGGGGGACAGATACGCAGTATTTT	CASSPRGGTDTQYF
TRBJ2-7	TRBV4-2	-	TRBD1	TGTGCCAGCAGCCAAGATCTTAAGGGGGCGGTTCGCGAGCAGTACTTC	CASSQDLKGAVREQYF
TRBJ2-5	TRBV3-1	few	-	TGTGCCAGCAGCCAATCATCAGAGACCCAGTACTTC	CASSQSSETQYF
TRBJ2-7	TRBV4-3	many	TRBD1	TGCGCCAGCAGCCAAGGGGCGACAGGGAACTACGAGCAGTACTTC	CASSQGATGNYEQYF
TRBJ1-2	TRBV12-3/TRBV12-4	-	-	TGTGCCAGCAGTTCCGGTAGAGGGTGGTGGGGCTACACCTTC	CASSSGRGWWGYTF
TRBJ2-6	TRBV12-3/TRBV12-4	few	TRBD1	TGTGCCAGCAGTTCCCCGCCGGGACAGGGGGTTACTGGGGCCAACGTCCTGACTTTC	CASSSPPGQGVTGANVLTF
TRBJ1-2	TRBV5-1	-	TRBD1	TGCGCCAGCAGCATAGGACAGGCTACCGCTAACTATGGCTACACCTTC	CASSIGQATANYGYTF
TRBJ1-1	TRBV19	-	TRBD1	TGTGCCAGTAGGGGGGACAGGGGACGTATGAACACTGAAGCTTTCTTT	CASRGDRGRMNTEAFF
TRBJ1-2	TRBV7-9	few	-	TGTGCCAGCACCCAAGGTGGCCCGTATGGCTACACCTTC	CASTQGGPYGYTF
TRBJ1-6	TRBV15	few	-	TGTGCCACCAGCAGAGCCCACGGCCTCAGTAGTTCACCCCTCCACTTT	CATSRAHGLSSSPLHF
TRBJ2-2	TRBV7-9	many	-	TGTGCCAGCAGCTTAGACAGTTCGGCCGGGGAGCTGTTTTTT	CASSLDSSAGELFF
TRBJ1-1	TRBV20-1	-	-	TGCAGTGCTAGTGACGGACCCTCCCGAAGTTTCTTT	CSASDGPSRSFF
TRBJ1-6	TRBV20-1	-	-	TGCAGTGCTAGCAGGGGTAATTCACCCCTCCACTTT	CSASRGNSPLHF
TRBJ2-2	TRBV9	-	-	TGTGCCAGCAGCTCAAGAGGGGGGGGCGGAACCGGGGAGCTGTTTTTT	CASSSRGGGGTGELFF
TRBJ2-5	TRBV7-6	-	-	TGTGCCAGCAGCTTAATGGCGGGCAGGCAAGAGACCCAGTACTTC	CASSLMAGRQETQYF
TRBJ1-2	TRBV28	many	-	TGTGCCAGCAGTTTTGACGGGGGGGACTATGGCTACACCTTC	CASSFDGGDYGYTF
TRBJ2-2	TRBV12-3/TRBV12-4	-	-	TGTGCCAGCGCCTTTAAGAGGGGACAGAACACCGGGGAGCTGTTTTTT	CASAFKRGQNTGELFF